These 29 T cell receptor beta chains were sequenced from one sample in a study of blood T cell repertoires in COVID-19 (dated by TCRdb to the early 2020s). The method behind the library was the immunoSEQ multiplex PCR assay. In its TCRdb copy, this immuneACCESS table keeps in-frame sequences only and misses some clones. Where compared with another copy, unresolved V genes explain less than half of these, and the others have no known cause. For this sample the table gives some 190,000 clones, of which almost 90% were detected only once. Together, the top ten hold about 1.6% of the sample. Material for sequencing was peripheral blood. These receptors came from a man younger than 30 with active or convalescent COVID-19.

This chain uses TRBV5-5 with TRBJ2-2, with 8 bases lining up with TRBD1. V dropped 4 bases and J dropped 1; count of bases not matched to a gene: 6. Germline V gives CDR1 SGHKS, CDR2 YYEKEE (reference sequence). The CDR3 is 16 amino acids. CDR3: CASSPTGARNTGELFF. The CDR3 coding sequence is TGTGCCAGCAGCCCGACAGGGGCAAGGAACACCGGGGAGCTGTTTTTT. Full variable domain (rest looked up from reference TRBV5-5 and TRBJ2-2): DAGVTQSPTHLIKTRGQQVTLRCSPISGHKSVSWYQQVLGQGPQFIFQYYEKEERGRGNFPDRFSARQFPNYSSELNVNALLLGDSALYLCASSPTGARNTGELFFGEGSRLTVL.

The rearrangement joins TRBV4-1 to TRBJ1-2; 8 positions agree with TRBD1. Germline V gene lookup returns CDR1 MGHRA and CDR2 YSYEKL. This CDR3 has 15 residues. The V segment lost 5 bases and the J segment 6 bases; nucleotides outside the gene matches: 11. The DNA of the CDR3 is TGCGCCAGCAGCTGGCAGGGGGCTCCTTCGAATGGCTACACCTTC. Its protein product is CASSWQGAPSNGYTF.

This chain uses TRBV10-3 with TRBJ1-2, with D tentatively TRBD1 (5 bases). This CDR3 is 14 amino acids long. V lost 2 bases and J 4 bases, leaving 11 bases between the germline ends. Germline CDR1 ENHRY, CDR2 SYGVKD. CDR3 DNA: TGTGCCATCAGTGAGCCCCCAGGGCCCTATGGCTACACCTTC. Translating it yields CAISEPPGPYGYTF.

The chain carries TRBV6-4 and TRBJ2-1; 8 positions agree with TRBD2. The length of the CDR3 is 15 residues. Per the germline V gene, CDR1 is MRHNA and CDR2 is SNTAGT. The V segment lost 1 base and the J segment 7 bases; nucleotides outside the gene matches: 6. CDR3 in amino acids: CASSDLSGSTNEQFF. The CDR3 region has the DNA TGTGCCAGCAGTGACTTAAGCGGGAGTACAAATGAGCAGTTCTTC.

This chain uses TRBV6-5 with TRBJ2-7; TRBD1 matches at 7 bases. J gave up 2 bases and V 4 bases, and 5 bases lay outside the gene matches. The CDR3 totals 14 residues. Germline assignment: CDR1 MNHEY and CDR2 SVGAGI. The CDR3 sequence: CASSFSGTAYEQYF. As DNA, the CDR3 is TGTGCCAGCAGTTTTTCCGGGACAGCCTACGAGCAGTACTTC.

This rearrangement joins TRBV2 to TRBJ1-1; D is possibly TRBD1 (5 bases). CDR1 and CDR2 from the germline V gene are SNHLY and FYNNEI. The V end was cut by 3 bases, the J end by 0 bases, with 8 bases between. CDR3 length equals 14 residues. The CDR3 DNA reads TGTGCCAGCAGTGAGGGGACTTTGAACACTGAAGCTTTCTTT. This codes for CASSEGTLNTEAFF.

This clone was detected once. CDR3 sequence: CAWSVGQEDSPLHF. CDR3 nucleotides: TGTGCCTGGAGCGTGGGACAGGAGGATTCACCCCTCCACTTT. V gene TRBV30 combines with J gene TRBJ1-6; 8 positions agree with TRBD1. Germline V gives CDR1 GTSNPN, CDR2 SVGIG (reference sequence). The CDR3 has 14 residues. J lost 8 bases, V lost 3 bases, and 6 bases had no gene match.

The V gene is TRBV5-1, the J gene TRBJ1-1; 8 bases map to TRBD1. The germline V gene encodes CDR1 SGHRS and CDR2 YFSETQ. The length of the CDR3 is 15 residues. Trimming took 3 bases from V and 1 from J; bases not matched to a gene: 5. The CDR3 region is CASSSGTGSNTEAFF. CDR3 bases: TGCGCCAGCAGCTCTGGGACAGGTTCGAACACTGAAGCTTTCTTT.

CDR3 residues: CASSQGLVGEQFF. DNA for the CDR3: TGTGCCAGCAGCCAAGGACTAGTCGGAGAGCAGTTCTTC. The chain couples TRBV14 to TRBJ2-1; perhaps TRBD2 as D (6 bases). Trimming took off 1 base at V and 10 bases at J, with 11 bases between the two ends. Per germline, CDR1 SGHDN and CDR2 FVKESK. The CDR3 loop spans 13 amino acids.

The genes are TRBV5-6 and TRBJ2-3; D is ambiguous. CDR1 and CDR2 (germline): SGHDT, YYEEEE. CDR3 size: 12 residues. Trimming removed 0 bases at V and 8 bases at J, with 7 bases between. The CDR3 sequence: CASSLVTGTQYF. CDR3 nucleotides: TGTGCCAGCAGCTTGGTAACGGGTACGCAGTATTTT.

The chain recombines TRBV11-2 with TRBJ2-1; 9 nucleotides align to TRBD2. Trimming at V came to 4 bases and at J to 3 bases, leaving 4 bases not matched to a gene. The CDR3 spans 15 residues. Germline lookup yields CDR1 SGHAT and CDR2 FQNNGV. The CDR3 nucleotides are TGTGCCAGCAGCTCTCGACTAGCGGACTACAATGAGCAGTTCTTC. This translates into CASSSRLADYNEQFF.

The CDR3 sequence: CASSYGRGVSGSSPDTQYF. CDR3 nucleotides: TGTGCCAGCAGTTACGGGAGGGGTGTTAGCGGGAGCTCGCCAGATACGCAGTATTTT. The rearrangement uses TRBV6-2 or TRBV6-3 and TRBJ2-3; TRBD2 aligns across 9 bases. The CDR3 is 19 residues long. Germline-derived CDR1 and CDR2 are MNHEY and SVGEGT. V was clipped by 2 bases and J by 4 bases; unmatched bases: 16.

Only one count was recorded for this clone. The V gene is TRBV5-8, the J gene TRBJ1-2; D is perhaps TRBD1 (6 bases). Trimming shortened V by 0 bases and J by 3 bases, and 15 bases separated the two germline ends. CDR3 length: 16 residues. Germline lookup yields CDR1 SGHTS and CDR2 YDEGEE. This CDR3 reads CASSLEGVRAYYGYTF. CDR3 DNA sequence: TGTGCCAGCAGCTTGGAGGGGGTCAGGGCCTACTATGGCTACACCTTC.

The CDR3 nucleotides read TGTGCCAGCAGCTTAGGGGCACGGTTTGAAGCTTTCTTT. Its translation is CASSLGARFEAFF. The chain joins TRBV11-2 to TRBJ1-1, with D uncertain. The CDR3 is 13 residues long. The germline CDR1 and CDR2 sequences are SGHAT and FQNNGV. V was trimmed by 1 base and J by 7 bases, leaving 10 bases between them.

V gene TRBV6-6 combines with J gene TRBJ1-5, with D possibly being TRBD1 (5 bases). V gave up 6 bases and J gave up 6 bases, with 21 bases separating them. Germline values: CDR1 MNHNY, CDR2 SVGAGI (reference sequence). The CDR3 covers 16 residues. CDR3 DNA sequence: TGTGCCAGCAGAATAGAGTTAGAGGGGAGGGGTCAGCCCCAGCATTTT. Its translation: CASRIELEGRGQPQHF.

This clone turned up a few times. The gene calls are TRBV27 and TRBJ2-1; 12 bases map to TRBD2. CDR3 length: 17 amino acids. V shed 4 bases, J shed 14 bases, and the junction held 18 bases outside the gene matches. Germline CDR1 is MNHEY and CDR2 is SMNVEV (reference sequence). CDR3 sequence: CASSSLMGTSGPSKEFF. CDR3 DNA: TGTGCCAGCAGTTCCCTAATGGGGACTAGCGGGCCCTCGAAGGAGTTCTTC.

The V gene is TRBV19, the J gene TRBJ1-6, with D possibly matching TRBD1 (5 bases). Per germline, CDR1 LNHDA and CDR2 SQIVND (reference sequence). Trimming stripped 5 bases from V and 9 bases from J, with 14 bases between. CDR3 length: 14 residues. This chain's CDR3 is CASSLQGSRSPLHF. The CDR3 DNA is TGTGCCAGTAGTCTTCAGGGTAGTCGTTCACCCCTCCACTTT.

CDR3 in DNA: TGTGCCAGTAGTATGTGGGGCCTGGAGACTGAAGCTTTCTTT. Protein product: CASSMWGLETEAFF. The V call is TRBV19, the J call TRBJ1-1, with D possibly being TRBD1 (5 bases). The CDR3 has 14 amino acids. The germline V and J ends were trimmed by 3 bases and 5 bases, with 13 bases remaining between them. Germline loops: CDR1 LNHDA, CDR2 SQIVND (reference sequence). Supplemented by reference TRBV19 and TRBJ1-1, the full variable domain reads DGGITQSPKYLFRKEGQNVTLSCEQNLNHDAMYWYRQDPGQGLRLIYYSQIVNDFQKGDIAEGYSVSREKKESFPLTVTSAQKNPTAFYLCASSMWGLETEAFFGQGTRLTVV.

J is TRBJ1-2 and V is TRBV2, with 7 positions matching TRBD1. The CDR3 covers 14 residues. CDR1 and CDR2 from the germline V gene are SNHLY and FYNNEI. The J segment lost 6 bases and the V segment lost 10 bases, leaving 14 bases of the junction unmatched. The CDR3 nucleotides are TGTGCCACCTTTGGCCACCGGCAGGGGGATGGCTACACCTTC. Translated: CATFGHRQGDGYTF.

The V gene is TRBV7-3, the J gene TRBJ2-7; tentative D call: TRBD2 (6 bases). V was shortened by 5 bases and J by 2 bases, with 31 bases between the two germline ends. Germline CDR1 is SGHTA and CDR2 is FQGTGA. This CDR3 comprises 20 residues. In DNA, the CDR3 is TGTGCCAGCAGCCAGCCGTGGAGGGGCCCTGCCCCCCTCTTTCCCTACGAGCAGTACTTC. It is translated as CASSQPWRGPAPLFPYEQYF.

This chain connects TRBV27 to TRBJ1-6; TRBD1 matches 7 bases. The CDR3 length is 14 residues. Germline V gene lookup returns CDR1 MNHEY and CDR2 SMNVEV (reference sequence). V lost 2 bases, J lost 7 bases, and 2 bases stayed unmatched. The CDR3 DNA reads as TGTGCCAGCAGTTTAAGACAGGGAAATTCACCCCTCCACTTT. Encoded protein: CASSLRQGNSPLHF.

The table lists this clone with a count of one. The V call is TRBV29-1, the J call TRBJ1-2; 9 bases fit TRBD1. This CDR3 is 14 amino acids long. Trimming removed 6 bases from V and 6 bases from J; junction bases left unmatched: 11. CDR1 and CDR2 from the germline V gene are SQVTM and ANQGSEA. The CDR3 loop reads CSVKKQGASDGYTF. CDR3 coding DNA: TGCAGCGTGAAAAAACAGGGGGCTAGCGATGGCTACACCTTC.

The CDR3 loop is CATSRDNRASAYEQYF. Here the CDR3 DNA reads TGTGCCACCAGCAGAGATAACAGGGCCAGCGCCTACGAGCAGTACTTC. This chain uses TRBV15 with TRBJ2-7, with a tentative D call TRBD1 (6 bases). Germline CDR1 and CDR2: LNHNV and YYDKDF (reference sequence). The CDR3 consists of 16 residues. The germline V and J ends were trimmed by 0 bases and 2 bases, with 14 bases remaining between them.

The chain uses TRBV30 and TRBJ1-3; no definite D call. Trimming took 5 bases from V and 0 from J, leaving 17 bases between them. This CDR3 has 16 residues. The germline gives CDR1 GTSNPN, CDR2 SVGIG (reference sequence). CDR3 amino acids: CAWSFASPNSGNTIYF. The DNA of the CDR3 is TGTGCCTGGTCCTTCGCGAGTCCCAACTCTGGAAACACCATATATTTT.

V gene TRBV11-2 combines with J gene TRBJ1-6, with TRBD1 as a possible D gene (6 bases). Germline V lookup: CDR1 SGHAT, CDR2 FQNNGV. The CDR3 has 15 amino acids. V was pared by 2 bases and J by 4 bases, with 9 bases between. The chain's CDR3 is CASSLFQGYNSPLHF. Written as DNA, the CDR3 is TGTGCCAGCAGCTTATTCCAGGGGTATAATTCACCCCTCCACTTT.

The V call is TRBV3-1 (or the pseudogene TRBV3-2), the J call TRBJ1-1, with TRBD1 as a possible D gene (6 bases). The CDR3 totals 15 residues. Germline CDR1 is LGHDT and CDR2 is YNNKEL (reference sequence). Trimming pared 1 base from V and 4 bases from J, leaving 13 bases between. The CDR3 here is CASSQADSRPTEAFF. The CDR3 DNA reads TGTGCCAGCAGCCAAGCGGACAGTCGGCCCACTGAAGCTTTCTTT.

The chain joins TRBV6-5 to TRBJ1-5; TRBD1 aligns across 8 bases. The trim removed 6 bases at V and 5 bases at J, leaving 3 bases unmatched. Germline V gene sequence: CDR1 MNHEY, CDR2 SVGAGI. This CDR3 contains 13 residues. The CDR3 loop is CASRQGAHQPQHF. CDR3 sequence (DNA): TGTGCCAGCAGGCAGGGGGCGCATCAGCCCCAGCATTTT.

The chain recombines TRBV7-4 with TRBJ1-2; possibly TRBD1 for D (6 bases). V was pared by 6 bases and J by 0 bases, with 20 bases between. Germline V gene lookup returns CDR1 SGHVT and CDR2 SQSDAQ. The CDR3 contains 17 residues. The CDR3 loop is CASSFVQRDTANYGYTF. DNA for the CDR3: TGTGCCAGCAGTTTTGTTCAACGGGACACCGCTAACTATGGCTACACCTTC.

For the CDR3, the DNA is TGTGCCTGGGGACTTCGGAACACTGAAGCTTTCTTT. Its protein is CAWGLRNTEAFF. The chain links TRBV30 to TRBJ1-1; no clear D. The CDR3 loop spans 12 amino acids. Germline-derived CDR1 and CDR2 are GTSNPN and SVGIG (reference sequence). V was shortened by 5 bases and J by 1 base, with 8 bases between the two germline ends. The full variable domain, rest sourced from reference TRBV30 and TRBJ1-1, is SQTIHQWPATLVQPVGSPLSLECTVEGTSNPNLYWYRQAAGRGLQLLFYSVGIGQISSEVPQNLSASRPQDRQFILSSKKLLLSDSGFYLCAWGLRNTEAFFGQGTRLTVV.